This T cell receptor (beta chain) was found in a study of beta chain features in type 1 diabetes. On this clone: What it binds is unknown.

The junction had 4 bases not matched to a gene; V was cut back by 5 bases and J by 6 bases. CDR1 is SEHNR and CDR2 is FQNEAQ in the germline V gene (reference sequence). There are 15 residues in the CDR3. Whole-study results and caveats: Cells that show high TCR expression could be over-represented by cDNA sequencing.

Expressed TCRB transcripts were sequenced after all isolated RNA was converted to cDNA. Clones were sequenced by immunoSEQ multiplex PCR, and TCRdb holds only the in-frame ones, with some missing. The repertoire consists of 360,000 or so clones, with about 20% occurring once and the leading ten covering 0.035% to 0.05%. The V call is TRBV7-9, the J call TRBJ2-2, with 12 bases aligning to TRBD2. Sequenced input: naive CD4+ T cells from blood. The TCR was taken from a young woman in good health. In DNA form, the CDR3 reads TGTGCCAGCAGCCAAGGACTAGCGGGACCCGGGGAGCTGTTTTTT. Translation gives CASSQGLAGPGELFF.